This T cell receptor (delta chain) was profiled in a study of gamma-delta T cells after stem cell transplantation. TCRdb re-identified clones in the RT-PCR reads via CATT. The top ten clones hold roughly 45% of a sample with some 1,500 delta-chain clones, 2% to 3% of them seen once. This clone was picked up a small number of times. A much more abundant neighbour one base away suggests this may be a read error. Within the sample, other DNA sequences also encode this same CDR3. There are 20 residues in the CDR3. Germline V gene lookup returns CDR1 GEAIGNYY and CDR2 EKD. The V call is TRDV2, the J call TRDJ1; no clear D. This TCR came from a human donor. It is not recorded whose cells these are; they may come from a transplant donor. Sequencing was performed on gamma-delta T cells. Here the CDR3 reads CACDPIRSFEPNQYTDKLTF. DNA of the CDR3: TGTGCCTGTGACCCAATCAGGTCGTTCGAACCGAACCAATACACCGATAAACTCACCTTT.